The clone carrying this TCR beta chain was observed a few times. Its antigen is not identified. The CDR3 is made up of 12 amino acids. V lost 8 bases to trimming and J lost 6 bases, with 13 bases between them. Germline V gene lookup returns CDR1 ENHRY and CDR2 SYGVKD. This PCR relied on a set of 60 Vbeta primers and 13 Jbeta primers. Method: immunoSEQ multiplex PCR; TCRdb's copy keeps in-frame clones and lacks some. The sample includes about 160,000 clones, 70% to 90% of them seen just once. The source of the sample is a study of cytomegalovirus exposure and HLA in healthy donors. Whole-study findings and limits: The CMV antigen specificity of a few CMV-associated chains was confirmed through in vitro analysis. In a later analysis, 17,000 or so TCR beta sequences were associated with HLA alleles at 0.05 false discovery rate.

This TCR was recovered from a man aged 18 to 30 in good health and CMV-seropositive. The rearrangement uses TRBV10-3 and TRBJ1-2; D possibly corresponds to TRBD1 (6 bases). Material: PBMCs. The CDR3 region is CAILGGANGYTF. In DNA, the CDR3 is TGTGCCATCCTAGGGGGGGCCAATGGCTACACCTTC.